A selection of T cell receptor beta chains follows, all from one sample in a study of CD8 T cells in Susac syndrome. One entry per CDR3 protein results from TCRdb running MiXCR on the immunoSEQ multiplex PCR reads. The sample holds about 300,000 distinct CDR3 sequences, approximately 91% seen once. The sequenced sample was CD8+ T cells from PBMCs. These receptors originate from a human donor with multiple sclerosis. The CDR3 runs from the conserved cysteine through the conserved F or W. The D gene is left open where the match is weak. Rows may omit the clone size; those that give it use once, few, many or a size class.

J	D	V	size	CDR3	DNA
TRBJ1-4	.	TRBV14	.	CASSQGVGLRGEKLFF	TGTGCCAGCAGCCAAGGTGTGGGACTCAGGGGTGAAAAACTTTTTTTT
TRBJ1-5	.	TRBV27	.	CASSLYAQGEGNQPQHF	TGTGCCAGCAGTTTATACGCCCAAGGAGAGGGAAATCAGCCCCAGCATTTT
TRBJ2-5	.	TRBV7-9	.	CASSLQRRGETQYF	TGTGCCAGCAGCTTACAGCGGAGAGGAGAGACCCAGTACTTC
TRBJ2-1	.	TRBV2	.	CASNPGNEQFF	TGTGCCAGCAACCCAGGTAATGAGCAGTTCTTC
TRBJ1-2	.	TRBV7-9	.	CAILNRESYGYTF	TGTGCCATCCTCAACAGGGAGTCCTATGGCTACACCTTC
TRBJ2-7	.	TRBV7-9	.	CASSWLEDDSYEQYF	TGTGCCAGCAGCTGGTTGGAGGATGACTCCTACGAGCAGTACTTC
TRBJ1-5	TRBD1	TRBV4-3	.	CASSQTTGNNQPQHF	TGCGCCAGCAGCCAGACGACAGGGAACAATCAGCCCCAGCATTTT
TRBJ2-5	.	TRBV24-1	.	CATSDGATIEETQYF	TGTGCCACCAGTGACGGGGCGACCATTGAAGAGACCCAGTACTTC
TRBJ2-1	TRBD2	TRBV7-9	.	CASSRGRGNEQFF	TGTGCCAGCAGCCGCGGGAGGGGCAATGAGCAGTTCTTC
TRBJ2-7	.	TRBV15	.	CATSRSAGAYEQYF	TGTGCCACCAGCAGATCGGCAGGAGCCTACGAGCAGTACTTC
TRBJ2-5	.	TRBV6-5	once	CASSYSGQLTQYF	TGTGCCAGCAGTTACTCAGGACAGCTGACCCAGTACTTC
TRBJ2-3	TRBD1	TRBV4-3	.	CASSQLDRGGDTQYF	TGCGCCAGCAGCCAATTGGACAGGGGGGGAGATACGCAGTATTTT
TRBJ2-3	.	TRBV28	.	CASSPTEARAPHTSTDTQYF	TGTGCCAGCAGCCCAACTGAGGCGAGGGCCCCACATACTAGCACAGATACGCAGTATTTT
TRBJ2-5	.	TRBV7-9	.	CASSSRQALQETQYF	TGTGCCAGCAGCTCCCGACAGGCGTTACAAGAGACCCAGTACTTC
TRBJ2-4	TRBD1	TRBV27	few	CASSRQGNIQYF	TGTGCCAGCAGTCGACAGGGCAACATTCAGTACTTC
TRBJ2-5	.	TRBV20-1	.	CSAHGLETQYF	TGCAGTGCCCACGGTCTAGAGACCCAGTACTTC
TRBJ2-4	TRBD2	TRBV6-1	.	CASSDLGGAKNIQYF	TGTGCCAGCAGTGATTTGGGGGGGGCCAAAAACATTCAGTACTTC
TRBJ1-2	.	TRBV28	once	CASSLVVGSTYGYTF	TGTGCCAGCAGCTTGGTGGTGGGCAGTACGTATGGCTACACCTTC
TRBJ2-7	.	TRBV6-1	.	CASSPRREQYF	TGTGCCAGCAGCCCGAGGAGGGAGCAGTACTTC
TRBJ2-3	TRBD2	TRBV15	.	CATSRTSGGRTDTQYF	TGTGCCACCAGCAGGACTAGCGGGGGACGCACAGATACGCAGTATTTT
TRBJ2-3	.	TRBV27	few	CASSGVAGYTDTQYF	TGTGCCAGCAGTGGAGTCGCGGGTTACACAGATACGCAGTATTTT
TRBJ1-5	.	TRBV28	.	CASSFEHRIHGGQPQHF	TGTGCCAGCAGTTTTGAACATCGAATCCACGGGGGTCAGCCCCAGCATTTT
TRBJ2-7	.	TRBV7-9	.	CASSLPGGGEQYF	TGTGCCAGCAGCCTACCCGGAGGTGGCGAGCAGTACTTC
TRBJ2-1	TRBD2	TRBV13	.	CASSWGLAGSEGGWYNEQFF	TGTGCCAGCAGCTGGGGACTAGCGGGTTCCGAAGGGGGATGGTACAATGAGCAGTTCTTC
TRBJ2-5	.	TRBV20-1	.	CSARDEEGVWETQYF	TGCAGTGCTAGAGATGAAGAGGGGGTCTGGGAGACCCAGTACTTC
TRBJ2-7	.	TRBV6-6	.	CASSYTGTAVGEQYF	TGTGCCAGCAGTTACACCGGGACGGCGGTAGGCGAGCAGTACTTC
TRBJ2-5	.	TRBV24-1	.	CATSGLGEASMWTQYF	TGTGCCACCAGCGGCTTGGGGGAGGCAAGTATGTGGACCCAGTACTTC
TRBJ2-3	.	TRBV7-3	.	CASSLAGASTDTQYF	TGTGCCAGCAGCTTAGCAGGGGCAAGCACAGATACGCAGTATTTT
TRBJ2-2	.	TRBV12-3/TRBV12-4	.	CASSPPQDTGELFF	TGTGCCAGCAGCCCCCCACAAGACACCGGGGAGCTGTTTTTT
TRBJ2-4	TRBD1	TRBV11-1	once	CASSSRQGAGAKNIQYF	TGTGCCAGCAGCTCCCGTCAGGGGGCTGGAGCCAAAAACATTCAGTACTTC
TRBJ2-7	.	TRBV30	.	CAWLDSSLYEQYF	TGTGCCTGGTTAGACTCGAGCCTCTACGAGCAGTACTTC
TRBJ2-7	TRBD2	TRBV4-2	.	CASSQDERGYEQYF	TGTGCCAGCAGCCAAGATGAGCGGGGATACGAGCAGTACTTC
TRBJ2-5	.	TRBV6-1	.	CASSQWSGPGGFEETQYF	TGTGCCAGCAGTCAGTGGAGCGGGCCAGGGGGTTTCGAAGAGACCCAGTACTTC
TRBJ1-1	TRBD1	TRBV6-1	.	CASSSLTGGSEAFF	TGTGCCAGCAGTTCCCTGACAGGGGGCTCTGAAGCTTTCTTT
TRBJ2-1	TRBD2	TRBV4-1	few	CASAPLALSYNEQFF	TGCGCCAGCGCCCCACTAGCGCTCTCCTACAATGAGCAGTTCTTC
TRBJ2-7	.	TRBV5-6	.	CASSPSSTGYEQYF	TGTGCCAGCAGCCCTTCCTCGACGGGCTACGAGCAGTACTTC
TRBJ2-1	.	TRBV12-3/TRBV12-4	.	CASSVADEQFF	TGTGCCAGCAGTGTGGCGGATGAGCAGTTCTTC
TRBJ1-5	.	TRBV5-5	once	CASSPGAVYSNQPQHF	TGTGCCAGCAGCCCCGGCGCCGTTTATAGCAATCAGCCCCAGCATTTT
TRBJ2-1	.	TRBV7-7	.	CASSLATGDFSSYNEQFF	TGTGCTAGCAGCTTAGCGACCGGGGACTTTTCCTCCTACAATGAGCAGTTCTTC
TRBJ1-6	.	TRBV28	.	CASRPGRNNSPLHF	TGTGCCAGCAGGCCGGGACGGAATAATTCACCCCTCCACTTT